One and the same sample provided the 24 T cell receptor beta chains below, sequenced in a study of blood T cell repertoires in COVID-19. Libraries were prepared by immunoSEQ multiplex PCR; TCRdb keeps only in-frame clonotypes and omits some of them. The repertoire includes 250,000 to 300,000 clones, roughly 88% of them detected once, and more than 9.5% sits in the top ten. Sequenced material: peripheral blood. These receptors all stem from a woman in her sixties or seventies with acute or convalescent COVID-19.

The table lists this clone with a count of one. CDR3 nucleotides: TGTGCCAGCAGTTTCGGCGGGAACACCGGGGAGCTGTTTTTT. It translates to CASSFGGNTGELFF. The chain carries TRBV27 and TRBJ2-2, with no clear D. Trimming removed 3 bases at V and 1 base at J, with 6 bases between. Germline V lookup: CDR1 MNHEY, CDR2 SMNVEV (reference sequence). There are 14 residues in the CDR3.

The genes are TRBV7-2 and TRBJ1-2; no clear D. This CDR3 comprises 15 residues. The V and J ends lost 5 bases and 4 bases respectively, with 17 bases between them. CDR1 SGHTA and CDR2 FQGNSA come from the germline V gene. CDR3 in amino acids: CASSPRRVSSYGYTF. The CDR3 region has the DNA TGTGCCAGCAGCCCCCGAAGAGTGAGTAGCTATGGCTACACCTTC.

This sequence joins TRBV28 and TRBJ2-3, with TRBD2 matching 11 bases. Looked up from germline, CDR1 is MDHEN and CDR2 is SYDVKM. V shed 3 bases and J 2 bases; nucleotides not matched to a gene: 4. The CDR3 runs 16 residues. The CDR3 loop is CASSLSSGGYTDTQYF. The DNA of the CDR3 is TGTGCCAGCAGTTTGTCTAGCGGGGGGTACACAGATACGCAGTATTTT.

The chain uses TRBV27 and TRBJ1-5; 12 nucleotides match TRBD1. After removal of 5 bases from V and 0 bases from J, the junction contained 14 bases not matched to a gene. CDR1 is MNHEY and CDR2 is SMNVEV in the germline V gene (reference sequence). There are 20 residues in the CDR3. The CDR3 sequence is CASSPGWGTGGHVSNQPQHF. DNA of the CDR3: TGTGCCAGCAGTCCCGGTTGGGGGACAGGGGGCCACGTTAGCAATCAGCCCCAGCATTTT.

The rearrangement uses TRBV5-1 and TRBJ2-1, with a possible D match to TRBD1 (5 bases). V lost 4 bases and J 0 bases, leaving 11 bases between the germline ends. The CDR3 spans 15 residues. Germline CDR1 is SGHRS and CDR2 is YFSETQ. CDR3 bases: TGCGCCAGCAGCCCGACAGCAAGCTCCTACAATGAGCAGTTCTTC. Its protein product is CASSPTASSYNEQFF.

The J gene is TRBJ2-3, the V gene TRBV3-1 (or the pseudogene TRBV3-2), with 8 bases identical to TRBD2. V lost 5 bases and J lost 3; bases outside the gene matches: 10. Germline assignment: CDR1 LGHDT and CDR2 YNNKEL (reference sequence). The CDR3 is 16 amino acids. As DNA, the CDR3 is TGTGCCAGCAGCTCCACTAGCGGATCTATGACAGATACGCAGTATTTT. Amino acid sequence: CASSSTSGSMTDTQYF.

This chain connects TRBV5-5 to TRBJ2-7; TRBD1 matches 9 bases. The germline V gene encodes CDR1 SGHKS and CDR2 YYEKEE (reference sequence). This CDR3 has 15 residues. Germline trimming cut 1 base from V and 2 bases from J; bases unmatched to any gene: 4. The CDR3, as DNA: TGTGCCAGCAGCTTGAGTGGGACAGGGACCTACGAGCAGTACTTC. It is translated as CASSLSGTGTYEQYF. Full variable domain (missing parts from reference TRBV5-5 and TRBJ2-7): DAGVTQSPTHLIKTRGQQVTLRCSPISGHKSVSWYQQVLGQGPQFIFQYYEKEERGRGNFPDRFSARQFPNYSSELNVNALLLGDSALYLCASSLSGTGTYEQYFGPGTRLTVT.

The V call is TRBV19, the J call TRBJ2-1; TRBD2 aligns across 13 bases. This CDR3 contains 16 residues. The V and J ends lost 10 bases and 7 bases, in that order; junction bases with no gene match: 13. Germline-derived CDR1 and CDR2 are LNHDA and SQIVND (reference sequence). The CDR3 region is CATTPWGLAGPNEQFF. CDR3 bases: TGTGCCACCACCCCTTGGGGACTAGCGGGGCCGAATGAGCAGTTCTTC.

The V call is TRBV30, the J call TRBJ2-3, with 12 bases identical to TRBD2. The V gene's germline CDR1 is GTSNPN and CDR2 SVGIG (reference sequence). After removal of 3 bases from V and 4 bases from J, the junction contained 5 bases not matched to a gene. This CDR3 has 15 amino acids. The chain's CDR3 is CAWSPTSGGPDTQYF. CDR3 DNA sequence: TGTGCCTGGAGCCCGACTAGCGGGGGCCCAGATACGCAGTATTTT.

The genes are TRBV5-1 and TRBJ1-6; tentatively, D is TRBD1 (6 bases). The length of the CDR3 is 14 residues. CDR1 SGHRS and CDR2 YFSETQ come from the germline V gene. V was cut by 2 bases and J by 9 bases, with 12 bases left in between. CDR3 DNA sequence: TGCGCCAGCAGCTTCCACAGGGAAGGTTCACCCCTCCACTTT. It encodes CASSFHREGSPLHF.

This chain uses TRBV11-2 with TRBJ2-5, with D perhaps matching TRBD2 (5 bases). V shed 6 bases and J shed 5 bases, with 19 bases lying between them. Germline assignment: CDR1 SGHAT and CDR2 FQNNGV. CDR3 length: 15 residues. The CDR3 region has the DNA TGTGCCAGCAGTACCTCCCGGGGTGTGGTTGAGACCCAGTACTTC. Encoded protein: CASSTSRGVVETQYF.

V usage is TRBV25-1 and J usage is TRBJ1-2; D is unclear. Trimming stripped 4 bases from V and 13 bases from J, with 10 bases between. CDR3 length: 10 residues. CDR1 MGHDK and CDR2 SYGVNS come from the germline V gene. The CDR3 loop reads CASSGYSFTF. As DNA, the CDR3 is TGTGCCAGCAGTGGATACAGTTTCACCTTC.

The sample holds one count of this clone. The chain recombines TRBV20-1 with TRBJ1-1; D ambiguous. Germline V CDR1 and CDR2: DFQATT, SNEGSKA (reference sequence). V shed 6 bases and J shed 7 bases, with 12 bases lying between them. The CDR3 contains 11 residues. CDR3 coding DNA: TGCAGTGCGGAGGGTGGAGGTGAAGCTTTCTTT. It translates to CSAEGGGEAFF.

A single count supports this clone. The chain couples TRBV4-1 to TRBJ1-2, with a tentative D call TRBD1 (5 bases). The CDR3 runs 14 residues. V lost 6 bases and J 5 bases, leaving 16 bases between the germline ends. The germline CDR1 and CDR2 sequences are MGHRA and YSYEKL. This CDR3 is CASRQIGGGYGYTF. CDR3 in DNA: TGCGCCAGCAGACAAATCGGGGGAGGTTATGGCTACACCTTC.

The chain carries TRBV5-6 and TRBJ1-2, with a tentative D call TRBD1 (6 bases). The CDR3 sequence is 14 residues long. Trimming took off 4 bases at V and 2 bases at J, with 12 bases between the two ends. The V gene's germline CDR1 is SGHDT and CDR2 YYEEEE. CDR3 nucleotides: TGTGCCAGCAGCCCATGGACAGAGAACTATGGCTACACCTTC. Its translation is CASSPWTENYGYTF.

The chain combines TRBV7-7 with TRBJ2-1, with TRBD2 matching over 8 bases. V was clipped by 5 bases and J by 5 bases; unmatched bases: 11. Germline assignment: CDR1 SSHAT and CDR2 FNYEAQ (reference sequence). The CDR3 totals 16 residues. CDR3 DNA sequence: TGTGCCAGCAGCCCTCTTAGCGGGGCAGCCCACAATGAGCAGTTCTTC. The encoded protein is CASSPLSGAAHNEQFF.

This clone was seen a single time. This sequence joins TRBV7-9 and TRBJ1-1, with D hard to call. V was clipped by 1 base and J by 6 bases, with 12 bases between them. The germline V gene has CDR1 SEHNR and CDR2 FQNEAQ (reference sequence). This CDR3 region has 14 residues. The CDR3 protein is CASSLEVWEAEAFF. For the CDR3, the DNA is TGTGCCAGCAGCTTAGAGGTCTGGGAGGCTGAAGCTTTCTTT.

V gene TRBV19 combines with J gene TRBJ2-5; D call uncertain. The germline V and J ends were trimmed by 9 bases and 1 base, with 12 bases remaining between them. The CDR3 consists of 13 residues. Germline-derived CDR1 and CDR2 are LNHDA and SQIVND (reference sequence). CDR3 amino acids: CASQRQRQETQYF. In nucleotides, the CDR3 is TGTGCCAGCCAGAGGCAACGCCAAGAGACCCAGTACTTC.

The chain carries TRBV2 and TRBJ1-2; D might be TRBD1 (5 bases). The V end was cut by 6 bases, the J end by 4 bases, with 9 bases between. The CDR3 covers 12 residues. Germline V gene data show CDR1 as SNHLY and CDR2 as FYNNEI. The CDR3 DNA sequence: TGTGCCAGCAGACAGGCGTCCTATGGCTACACCTTC. Amino acids: CASRQASYGYTF.

The rearrangement uses TRBV20-1 and TRBJ2-3; D may be TRBD2 (6 bases). The CDR3 covers 13 residues. V lost 3 bases and J lost 5, with 12 bases in between. Germline CDR1 is DFQATT and CDR2 is SNEGSKA (reference sequence). CDR3 DNA sequence: TGCAGTGCTAGTAATCGGGGGTTAGATACGCAGTATTTT. Translated: CSASNRGLDTQYF.

This clone has at least ten counts. The chain is built from TRBV5-1 and TRBJ2-2, with D perhaps matching TRBD1 (5 bases). Trimming removed 4 bases at V and 4 bases at J, with 14 bases between. Germline assignment: CDR1 SGHRS and CDR2 YFSETQ. This CDR3 is 15 amino acids long. The CDR3 DNA reads TGCGCCAGCAGCCTAGGGGCTGCGGTCACCGGGGAGCTGTTTTTT. This codes for CASSLGAAVTGELFF.

The chain uses TRBV5-4 and TRBJ2-2, with TRBD1 identical over 7 bases. J was trimmed by 7 bases and V by 3 bases; bases with no gene match: 12. The CDR3 consists of 16 residues. Germline assignment: CDR1 SGHNT and CDR2 YYREEE (reference sequence). The CDR3 nucleotides read TGTGCCAGCAGCTCTGAACAGGGGCGGGCGGTCGGGGAGCTGTTTTTT. Amino acid sequence: CASSSEQGRAVGELFF.

The gene calls are TRBV7-9 and TRBJ2-7, with a weak D call TRBD1 (6 bases). CDR3 length: 13 residues. The germline gives CDR1 SEHNR, CDR2 FQNEAQ (reference sequence). V dropped 5 bases and J dropped 5 bases, with 13 bases sitting between them. The CDR3 here is CASSVGHAHEQYF. The CDR3 bases are TGTGCCAGCAGCGTGGGACATGCCCACGAGCAGTACTTC.

The J gene is TRBJ1-2, the V gene TRBV5-6; D is unresolved. The CDR3 sequence is 15 residues long. The V gene lost 1 base and the J gene lost 2 bases, with 12 bases spanning the gap. Germline CDR1 reads SGHDT; CDR2 reads YYEEEE. Here the CDR3 reads CASSLRRAQNYGYTF. Written as DNA, the CDR3 is TGTGCCAGCAGCTTGAGGCGGGCTCAAAACTATGGCTACACCTTC. The full variable domain, with the rest looked up from reference TRBV5-6 and TRBJ1-2, is DAGVTQSPTHLIKTRGQQVTLRCSPKSGHDTVSWYQQALGQGPQFIFQYYEEEERQRGNFPDRFSGHQFPNYSSELNVNALLLGDSALYLCASSLRRAQNYGYTFGSGTRLTVV.